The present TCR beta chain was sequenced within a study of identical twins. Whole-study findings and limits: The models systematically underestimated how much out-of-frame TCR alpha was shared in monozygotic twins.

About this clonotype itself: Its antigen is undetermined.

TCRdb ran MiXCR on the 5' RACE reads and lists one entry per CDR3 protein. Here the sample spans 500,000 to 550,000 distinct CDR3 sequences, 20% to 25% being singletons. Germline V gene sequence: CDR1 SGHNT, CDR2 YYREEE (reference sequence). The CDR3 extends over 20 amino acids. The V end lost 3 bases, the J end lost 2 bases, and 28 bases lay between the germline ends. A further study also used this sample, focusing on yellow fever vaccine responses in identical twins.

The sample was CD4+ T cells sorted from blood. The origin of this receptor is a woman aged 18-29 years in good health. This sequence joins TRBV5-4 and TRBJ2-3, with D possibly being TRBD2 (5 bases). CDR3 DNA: TGTGCCAGCAGCTCCCTGATTGGTAGCGCCAGCTCCCTCTCCACAGATACGCAGTATTTT. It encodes CASSSLIGSASSLSTDTQYF.